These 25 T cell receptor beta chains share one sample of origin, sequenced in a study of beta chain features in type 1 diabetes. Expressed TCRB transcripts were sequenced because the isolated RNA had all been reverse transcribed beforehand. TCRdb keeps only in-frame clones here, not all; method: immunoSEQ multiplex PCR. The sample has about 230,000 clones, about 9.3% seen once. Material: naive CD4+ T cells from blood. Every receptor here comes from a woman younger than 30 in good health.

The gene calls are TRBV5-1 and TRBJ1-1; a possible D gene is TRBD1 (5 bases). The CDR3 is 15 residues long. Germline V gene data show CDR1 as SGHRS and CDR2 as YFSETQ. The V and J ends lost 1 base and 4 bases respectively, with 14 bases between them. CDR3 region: CASSLMAGPSTEAFF. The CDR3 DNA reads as TGCGCCAGCAGCTTGATGGCAGGGCCTAGCACTGAAGCTTTCTTT.

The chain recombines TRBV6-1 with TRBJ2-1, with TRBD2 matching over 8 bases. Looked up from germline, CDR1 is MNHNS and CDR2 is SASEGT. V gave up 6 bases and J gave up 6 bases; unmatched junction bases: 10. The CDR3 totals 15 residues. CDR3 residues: CASRDGLALGNEQFF. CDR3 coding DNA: TGTGCCAGCAGGGATGGACTAGCCCTGGGCAATGAGCAGTTCTTC.

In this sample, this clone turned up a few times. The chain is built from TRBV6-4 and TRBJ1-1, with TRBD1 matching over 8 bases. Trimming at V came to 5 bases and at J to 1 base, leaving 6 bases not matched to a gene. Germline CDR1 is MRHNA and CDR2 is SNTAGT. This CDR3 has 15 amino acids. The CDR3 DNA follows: TGTGCCAGCAGTTCGGACAGGGAGAAGAACACTGAAGCTTTCTTT. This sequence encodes CASSSDREKNTEAFF.

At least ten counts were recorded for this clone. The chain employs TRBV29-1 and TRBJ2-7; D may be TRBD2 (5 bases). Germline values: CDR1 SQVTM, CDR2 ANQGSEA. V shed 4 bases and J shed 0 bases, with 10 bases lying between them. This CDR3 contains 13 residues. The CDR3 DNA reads TGCAGCGTTGTTCGGGATCACTCCTACGAGCAGTACTTC. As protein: CSVVRDHSYEQYF.

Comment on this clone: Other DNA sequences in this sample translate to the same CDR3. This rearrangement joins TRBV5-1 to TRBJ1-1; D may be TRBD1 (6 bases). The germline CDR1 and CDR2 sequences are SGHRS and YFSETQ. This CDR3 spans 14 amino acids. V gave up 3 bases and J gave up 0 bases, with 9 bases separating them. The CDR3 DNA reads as TGCGCCAGCAGCTCGGACAGTATGAACACTGAAGCTTTCTTT. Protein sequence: CASSSDSMNTEAFF.

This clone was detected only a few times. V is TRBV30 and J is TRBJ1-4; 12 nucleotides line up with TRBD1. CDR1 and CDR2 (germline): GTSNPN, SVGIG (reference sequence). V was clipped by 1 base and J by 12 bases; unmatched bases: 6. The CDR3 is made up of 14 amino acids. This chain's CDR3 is CAWSGGTGGAQLFF. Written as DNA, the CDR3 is TGTGCCTGGAGTGGAGGGACAGGGGGCGCGCAACTGTTTTTT. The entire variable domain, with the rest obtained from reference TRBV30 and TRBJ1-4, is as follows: SQTIHQWPATLVQPVGSPLSLECTVEGTSNPNLYWYRQAAGRGLQLLFYSVGIGQISSEVPQNLSASRPQDRQFILSSKKLLLSDSGFYLCAWSGGTGGAQLFFGSGTQLSVL.

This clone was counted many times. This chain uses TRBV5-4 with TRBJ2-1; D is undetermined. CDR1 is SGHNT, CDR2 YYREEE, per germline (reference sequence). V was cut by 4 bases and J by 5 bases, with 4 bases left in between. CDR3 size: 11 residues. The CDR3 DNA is TGTGCCAGCAGCCCTAACAATGAGCAGTTCTTC. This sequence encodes CASSPNNEQFF.

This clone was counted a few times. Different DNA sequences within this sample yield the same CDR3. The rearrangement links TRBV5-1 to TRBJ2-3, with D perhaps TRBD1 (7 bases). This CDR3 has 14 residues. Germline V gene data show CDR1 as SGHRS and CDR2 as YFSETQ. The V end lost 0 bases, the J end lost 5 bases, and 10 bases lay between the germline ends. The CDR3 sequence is CASSLGQGGDTQYF. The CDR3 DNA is TGCGCCAGCAGCTTGGGACAGGGAGGAGATACGCAGTATTTT. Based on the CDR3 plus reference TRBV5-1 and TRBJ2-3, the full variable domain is KAGVTQTPRYLIKTRGQQVTLSCSPISGHRSVSWYQQTPGQGLQFLFEYFSETQRNKGNFPGRFSGRQFSNSRSEMNVSTLELGDSALYLCASSLGQGGDTQYFGPGTRLTVL.

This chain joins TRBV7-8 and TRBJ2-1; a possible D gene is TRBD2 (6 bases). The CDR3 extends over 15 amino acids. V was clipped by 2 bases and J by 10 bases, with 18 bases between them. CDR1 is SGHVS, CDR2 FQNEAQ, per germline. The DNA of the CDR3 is TGTGCCAGCAGCTTACAGGGAGGACTAATAAACGAGCAGTTCTTC. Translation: CASSLQGGLINEQFF.

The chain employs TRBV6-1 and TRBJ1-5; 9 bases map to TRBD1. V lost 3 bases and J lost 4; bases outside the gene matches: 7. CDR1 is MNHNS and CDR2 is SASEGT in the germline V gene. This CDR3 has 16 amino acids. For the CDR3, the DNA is TGTGCCAGCAGTGAGTGGGTCGGGACAGGGAATCAGCCCCAGCATTTT. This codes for CASSEWVGTGNQPQHF.

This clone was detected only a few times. Here the CDR3 DNA reads TGTGCCACCCGACAAGGGGGCCAAACAGTTCAGTACTTC. Its protein is CATRQGGQTVQYF. This sequence joins TRBV6-1 and TRBJ2-4, with TRBD1 matching over 7 bases. This CDR3 region has 13 residues. The V and J ends lost 10 bases and 11 bases, in that order; junction bases with no gene match: 14. Germline V CDR1 and CDR2: MNHNS, SASEGT.

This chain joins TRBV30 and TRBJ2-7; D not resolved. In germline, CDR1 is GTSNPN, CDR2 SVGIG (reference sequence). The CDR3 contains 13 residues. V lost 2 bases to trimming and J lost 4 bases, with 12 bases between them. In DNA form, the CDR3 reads TGTGCCTGGAGTTCAGGCATGACATACGAGCAGTACTTC. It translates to CAWSSGMTYEQYF.

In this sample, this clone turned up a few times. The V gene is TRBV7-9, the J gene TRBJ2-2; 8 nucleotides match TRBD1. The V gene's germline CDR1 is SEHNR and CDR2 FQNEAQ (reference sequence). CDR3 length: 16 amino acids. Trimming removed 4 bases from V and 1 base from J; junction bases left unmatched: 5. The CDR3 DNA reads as TGTGCCAGCAGCTATACCGGGACAGGGAACACCGGGGAGCTGTTTTTT. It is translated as CASSYTGTGNTGELFF.

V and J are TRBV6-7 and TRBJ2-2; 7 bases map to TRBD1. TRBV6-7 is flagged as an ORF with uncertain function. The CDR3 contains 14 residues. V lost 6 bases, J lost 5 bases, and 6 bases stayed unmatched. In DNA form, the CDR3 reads TGTGCCAGCAGCTCGGACAGGCCAACCGGGGAGCTGTTTTTT. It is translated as CASSSDRPTGELFF.

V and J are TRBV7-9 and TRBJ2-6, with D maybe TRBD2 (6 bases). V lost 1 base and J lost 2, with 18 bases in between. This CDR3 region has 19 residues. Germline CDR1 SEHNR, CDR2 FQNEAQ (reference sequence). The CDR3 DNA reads TGTGCCAGCAGCTTAGACCGAGGGAGGCAATTAACTGGGGCCAACGTCCTGACTTTC. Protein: CASSLDRGRQLTGANVLTF.

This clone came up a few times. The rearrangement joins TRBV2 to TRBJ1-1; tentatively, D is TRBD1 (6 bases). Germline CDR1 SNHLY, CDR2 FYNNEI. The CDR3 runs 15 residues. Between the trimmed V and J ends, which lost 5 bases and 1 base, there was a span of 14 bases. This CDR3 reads CASSSYRVPNTEAFF. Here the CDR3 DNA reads TGTGCCAGCAGTTCCTACAGGGTTCCGAACACTGAAGCTTTCTTT.

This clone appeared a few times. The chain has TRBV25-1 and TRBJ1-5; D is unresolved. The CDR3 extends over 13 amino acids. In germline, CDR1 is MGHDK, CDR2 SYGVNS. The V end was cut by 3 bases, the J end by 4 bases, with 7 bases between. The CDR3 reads CASSEGGNQPQHF. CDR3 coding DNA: TGTGCCAGCAGTGAGGGCGGGAATCAGCCCCAGCATTTT.

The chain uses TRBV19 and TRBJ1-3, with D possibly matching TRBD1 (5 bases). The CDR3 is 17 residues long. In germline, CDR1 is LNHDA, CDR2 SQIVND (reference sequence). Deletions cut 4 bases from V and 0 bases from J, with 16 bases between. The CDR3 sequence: CASSKQPGLGSGNTIYF. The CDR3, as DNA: TGTGCCAGTAGTAAGCAGCCGGGACTTGGCTCTGGAAACACCATATATTTT.

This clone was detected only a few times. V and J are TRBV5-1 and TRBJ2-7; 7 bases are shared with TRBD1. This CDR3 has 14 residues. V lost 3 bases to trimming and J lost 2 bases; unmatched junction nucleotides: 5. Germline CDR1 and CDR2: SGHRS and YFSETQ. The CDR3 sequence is CASSSGQVPYEQYF. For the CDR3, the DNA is TGCGCCAGCAGCTCCGGACAGGTCCCCTACGAGCAGTACTTC.

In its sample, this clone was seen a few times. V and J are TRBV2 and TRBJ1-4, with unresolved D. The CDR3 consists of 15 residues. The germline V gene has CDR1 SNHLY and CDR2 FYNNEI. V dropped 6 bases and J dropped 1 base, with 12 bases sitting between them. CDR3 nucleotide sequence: TGTGCCAGCAGCTTCAGGATTCTAACTAATGAAAAACTGTTTTTT. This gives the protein CASSFRILTNEKLFF.

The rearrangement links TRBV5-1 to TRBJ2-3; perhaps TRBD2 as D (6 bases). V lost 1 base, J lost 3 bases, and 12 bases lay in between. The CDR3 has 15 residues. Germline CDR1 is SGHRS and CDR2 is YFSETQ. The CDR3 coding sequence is TGCGCCAGCAGCTTGCGGGGCGGAGGGACAGATACGCAGTATTTT. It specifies CASSLRGGGTDTQYF.

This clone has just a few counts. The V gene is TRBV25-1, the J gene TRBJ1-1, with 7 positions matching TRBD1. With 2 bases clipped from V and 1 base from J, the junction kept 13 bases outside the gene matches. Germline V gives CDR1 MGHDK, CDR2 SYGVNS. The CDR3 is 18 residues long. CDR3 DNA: TGTGCCAGCAGTGAAGACACCGGCTTGGCAGGGGGGAACACTGAAGCTTTCTTT. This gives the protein CASSEDTGLAGGNTEAFF.

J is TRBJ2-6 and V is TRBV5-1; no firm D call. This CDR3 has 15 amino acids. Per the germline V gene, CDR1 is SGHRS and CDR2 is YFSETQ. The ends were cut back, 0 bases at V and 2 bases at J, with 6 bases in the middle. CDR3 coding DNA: TGCGCCAGCAGCTTGGAGGCGGCTGGGGCCAACGTCCTGACTTTC. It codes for CASSLEAAGANVLTF.

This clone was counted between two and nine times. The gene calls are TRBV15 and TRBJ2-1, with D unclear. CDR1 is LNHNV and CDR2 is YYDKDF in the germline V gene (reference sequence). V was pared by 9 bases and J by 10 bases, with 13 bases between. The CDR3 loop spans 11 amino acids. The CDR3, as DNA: TGTGCCACAGCGTCCGACCGAGAGCAGTTCTTC. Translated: CATASDREQFF.

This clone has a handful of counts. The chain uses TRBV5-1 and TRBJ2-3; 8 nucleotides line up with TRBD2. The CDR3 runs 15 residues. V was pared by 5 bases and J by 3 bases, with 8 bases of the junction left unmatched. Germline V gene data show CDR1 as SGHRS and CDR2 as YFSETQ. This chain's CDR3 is CASRQRELGTDTQYF. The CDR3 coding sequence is TGCGCCAGCAGACAGCGGGAGTTGGGTACAGATACGCAGTATTTT.